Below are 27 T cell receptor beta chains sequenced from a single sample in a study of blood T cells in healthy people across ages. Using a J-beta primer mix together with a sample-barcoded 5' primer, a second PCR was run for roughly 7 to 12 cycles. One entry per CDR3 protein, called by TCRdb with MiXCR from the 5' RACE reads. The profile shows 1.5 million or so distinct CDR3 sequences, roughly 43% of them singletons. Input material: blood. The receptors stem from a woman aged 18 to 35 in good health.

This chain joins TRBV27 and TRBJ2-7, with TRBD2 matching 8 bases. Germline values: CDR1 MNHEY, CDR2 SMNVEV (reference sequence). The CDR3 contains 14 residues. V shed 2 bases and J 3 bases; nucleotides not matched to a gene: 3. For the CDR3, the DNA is TGTGCCAGCAGTTTAGAGCGGGGGATCTACGAGCAGTACTTC. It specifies CASSLERGIYEQYF.

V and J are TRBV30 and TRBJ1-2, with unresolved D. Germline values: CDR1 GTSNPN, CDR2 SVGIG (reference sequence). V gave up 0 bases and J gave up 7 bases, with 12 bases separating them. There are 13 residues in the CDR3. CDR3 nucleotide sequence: TGTGCCTGGAGTGTAATGGGGATGGGTGGCTACACCTTC. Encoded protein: CAWSVMGMGGYTF. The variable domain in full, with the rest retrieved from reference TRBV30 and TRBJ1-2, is SQTIHQWPATLVQPVGSPLSLECTVEGTSNPNLYWYRQAAGRGLQLLFYSVGIGQISSEVPQNLSASRPQDRQFILSSKKLLLSDSGFYLCAWSVMGMGGYTFGSGTRLTVV.

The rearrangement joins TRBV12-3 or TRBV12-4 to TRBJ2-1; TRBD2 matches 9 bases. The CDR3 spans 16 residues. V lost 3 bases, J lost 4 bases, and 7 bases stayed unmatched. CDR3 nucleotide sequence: TGTGCCAGCAGTTTTTACCGGCGGGGGGGATACAATGAGCAGTTCTTC. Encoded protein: CASSFYRRGGYNEQFF.

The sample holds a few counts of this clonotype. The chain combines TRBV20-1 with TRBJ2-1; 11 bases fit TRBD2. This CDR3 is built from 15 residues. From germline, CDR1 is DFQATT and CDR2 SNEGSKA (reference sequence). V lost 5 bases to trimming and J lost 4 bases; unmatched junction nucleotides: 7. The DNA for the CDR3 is TGCAGTGCTCGCCGTAGCGGGGGGGCTTACAATGAGCAGTTCTTC. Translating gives CSARRSGGAYNEQFF.

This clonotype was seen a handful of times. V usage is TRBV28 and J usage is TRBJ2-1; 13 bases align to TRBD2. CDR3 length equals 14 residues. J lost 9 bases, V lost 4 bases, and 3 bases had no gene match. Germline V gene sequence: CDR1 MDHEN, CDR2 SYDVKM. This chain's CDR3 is CASSSGLAGFEQFF. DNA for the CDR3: TGTGCCAGCAGTTCGGGACTAGCGGGATTTGAGCAGTTCTTC.

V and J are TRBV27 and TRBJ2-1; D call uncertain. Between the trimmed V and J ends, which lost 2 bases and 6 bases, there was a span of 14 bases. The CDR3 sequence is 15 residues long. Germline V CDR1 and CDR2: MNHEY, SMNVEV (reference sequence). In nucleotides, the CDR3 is TGTGCCAGCAGTTTAGGGCAGGCACCGGGCAATGAGCAGTTCTTC. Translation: CASSLGQAPGNEQFF.

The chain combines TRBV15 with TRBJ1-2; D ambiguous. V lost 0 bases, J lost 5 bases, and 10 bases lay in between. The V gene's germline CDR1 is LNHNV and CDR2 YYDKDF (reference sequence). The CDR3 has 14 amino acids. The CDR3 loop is CATSRERGPYGYTF. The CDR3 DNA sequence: TGTGCCACCAGCAGAGAACGAGGTCCGTATGGCTACACCTTC.

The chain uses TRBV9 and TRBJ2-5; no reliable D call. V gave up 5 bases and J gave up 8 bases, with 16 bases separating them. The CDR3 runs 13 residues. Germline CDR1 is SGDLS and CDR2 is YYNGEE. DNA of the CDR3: TGTGCCAGCAGTACGAACCAACACGGAACCCAGTACTTC. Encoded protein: CASSTNQHGTQYF.

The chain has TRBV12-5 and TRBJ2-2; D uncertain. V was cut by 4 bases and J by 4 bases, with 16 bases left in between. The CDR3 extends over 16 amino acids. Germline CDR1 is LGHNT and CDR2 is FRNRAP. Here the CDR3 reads CASGSYPGPTTGELFF. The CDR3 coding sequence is TGTGCTAGTGGTTCCTATCCTGGACCCACCACCGGGGAGCTGTTTTTT.

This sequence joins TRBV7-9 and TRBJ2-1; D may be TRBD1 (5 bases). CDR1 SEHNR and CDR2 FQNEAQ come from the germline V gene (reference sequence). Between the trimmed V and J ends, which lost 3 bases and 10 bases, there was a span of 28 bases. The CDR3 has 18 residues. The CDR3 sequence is CASSFDLGHPSARVEQFF. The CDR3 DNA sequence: TGTGCCAGCAGCTTTGACCTGGGGCACCCCTCCGCAAGGGTAGAGCAGTTCTTC.

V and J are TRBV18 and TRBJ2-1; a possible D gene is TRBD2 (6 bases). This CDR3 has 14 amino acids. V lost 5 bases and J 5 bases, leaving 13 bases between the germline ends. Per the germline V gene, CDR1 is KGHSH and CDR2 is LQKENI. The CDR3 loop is CASSSTGVDNEQFF. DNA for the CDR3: TGTGCCAGCTCAAGCACGGGGGTGGACAATGAGCAGTTCTTC.

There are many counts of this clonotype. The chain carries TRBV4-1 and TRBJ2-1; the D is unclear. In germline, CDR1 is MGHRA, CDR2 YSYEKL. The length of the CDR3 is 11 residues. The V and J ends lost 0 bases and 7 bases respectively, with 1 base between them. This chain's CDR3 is CASSQENEQFF. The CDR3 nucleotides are TGCGCCAGCAGCCAAGAAAATGAGCAGTTCTTC.

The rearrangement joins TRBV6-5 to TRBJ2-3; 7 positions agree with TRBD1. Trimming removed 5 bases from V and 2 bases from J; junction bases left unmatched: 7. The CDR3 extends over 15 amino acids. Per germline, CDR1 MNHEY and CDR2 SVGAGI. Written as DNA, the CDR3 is TGTGCCAGCAGTACGGGGACAGCAACCACAGATACGCAGTATTTT. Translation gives CASSTGTATTDTQYF.

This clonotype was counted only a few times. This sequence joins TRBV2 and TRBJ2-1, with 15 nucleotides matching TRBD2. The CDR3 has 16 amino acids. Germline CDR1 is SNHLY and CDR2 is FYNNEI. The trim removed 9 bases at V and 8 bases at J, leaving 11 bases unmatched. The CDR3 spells CARRAGTSGGSDEQFF. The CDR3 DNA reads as TGTGCCAGACGCGCCGGGACTAGCGGGGGGTCCGATGAGCAGTTCTTC.

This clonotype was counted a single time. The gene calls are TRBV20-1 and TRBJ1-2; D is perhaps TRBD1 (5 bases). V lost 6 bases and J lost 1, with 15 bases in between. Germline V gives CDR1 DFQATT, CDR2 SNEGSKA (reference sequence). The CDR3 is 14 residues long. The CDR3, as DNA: TGCAGTGCCATCGGACATGGGGGTAACTATGGCTACACCTTC. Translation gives CSAIGHGGNYGYTF.

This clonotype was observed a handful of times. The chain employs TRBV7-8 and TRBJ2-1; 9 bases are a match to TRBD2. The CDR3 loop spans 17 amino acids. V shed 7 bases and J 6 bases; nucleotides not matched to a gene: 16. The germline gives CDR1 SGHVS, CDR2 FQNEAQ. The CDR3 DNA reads TGTGCCAGCATGGATAGCGGGAGCCCCTCTCCCACCAATGAGCAGTTCTTC. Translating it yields CASMDSGSPSPTNEQFF.

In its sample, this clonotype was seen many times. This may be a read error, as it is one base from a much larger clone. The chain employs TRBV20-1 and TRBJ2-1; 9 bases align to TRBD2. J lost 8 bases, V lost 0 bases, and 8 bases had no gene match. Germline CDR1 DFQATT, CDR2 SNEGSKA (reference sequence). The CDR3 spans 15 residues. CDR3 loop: CSARDGVAGVHEQFF. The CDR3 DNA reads TGCAGTGCTAGAGATGGGGTAGCGGGAGTCCATGAGCAGTTCTTC.

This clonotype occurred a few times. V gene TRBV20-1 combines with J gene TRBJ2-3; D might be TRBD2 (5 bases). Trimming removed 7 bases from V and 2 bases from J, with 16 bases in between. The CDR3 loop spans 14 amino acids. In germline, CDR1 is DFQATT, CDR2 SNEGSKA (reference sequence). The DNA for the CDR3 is TGCAGTGGCCGAGGGTGGCAGACCACAGATACGCAGTATTTT. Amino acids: CSGRGWQTTDTQYF.

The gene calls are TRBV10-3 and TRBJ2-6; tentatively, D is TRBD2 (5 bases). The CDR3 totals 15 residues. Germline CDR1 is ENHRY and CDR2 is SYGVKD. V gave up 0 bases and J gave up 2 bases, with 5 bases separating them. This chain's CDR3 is CAISESGTGANVLTF. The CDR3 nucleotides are TGTGCCATCAGTGAGTCCGGGACTGGGGCCAACGTCCTGACTTTC.

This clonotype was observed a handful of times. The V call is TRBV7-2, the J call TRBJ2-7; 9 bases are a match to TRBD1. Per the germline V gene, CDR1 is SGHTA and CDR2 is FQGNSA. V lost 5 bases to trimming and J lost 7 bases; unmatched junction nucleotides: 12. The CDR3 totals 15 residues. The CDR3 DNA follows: TGTGCCAGCAGCCCGACAGGGGGTAATCGTCGAGAGCAGTACTTC. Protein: CASSPTGGNRREQYF.

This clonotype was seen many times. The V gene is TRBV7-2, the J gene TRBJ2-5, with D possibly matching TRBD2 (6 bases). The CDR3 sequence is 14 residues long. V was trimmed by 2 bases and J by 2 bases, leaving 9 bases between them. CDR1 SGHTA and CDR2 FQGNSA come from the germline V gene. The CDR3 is CASSLTGTQETQYF. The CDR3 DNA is TGTGCCAGCAGCTTAACGGGGACTCAAGAGACCCAGTACTTC. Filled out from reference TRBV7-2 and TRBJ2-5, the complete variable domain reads GAGVSQSPSNKVTEKGKDVELRCDPISGHTALYWYRQSLGQGLEFLIYFQGNSAPDKSGLPSDRFSAERTGGSVSTLTIQRTQQEDSAVYLCASSLTGTQETQYFGPGTRLLVL.

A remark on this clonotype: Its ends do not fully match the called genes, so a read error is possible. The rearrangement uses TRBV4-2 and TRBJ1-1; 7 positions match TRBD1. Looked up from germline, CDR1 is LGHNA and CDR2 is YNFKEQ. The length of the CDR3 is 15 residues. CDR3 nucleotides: TGTGCCAGCAGCCGAGCGGGACAGCGGAACACTAAAGCTTTCTTT. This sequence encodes CASSRAGQRNTKAFF.

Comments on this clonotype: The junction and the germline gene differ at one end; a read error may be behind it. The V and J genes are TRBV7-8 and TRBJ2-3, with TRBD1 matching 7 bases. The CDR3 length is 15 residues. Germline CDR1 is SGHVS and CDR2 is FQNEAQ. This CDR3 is CAGSSRQGQSDTQYF. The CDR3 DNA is TGTGCCGGCAGCTCCCGACAGGGTCAGTCAGATACGCAGTATTTT.

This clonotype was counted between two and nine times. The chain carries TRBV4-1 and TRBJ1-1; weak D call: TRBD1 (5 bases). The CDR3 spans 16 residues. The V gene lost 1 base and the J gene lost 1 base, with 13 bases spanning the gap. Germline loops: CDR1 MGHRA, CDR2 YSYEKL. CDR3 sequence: CASSQGRQGENTEAFF. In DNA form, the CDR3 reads TGCGCCAGCAGCCAAGGGCGGCAGGGAGAGAACACTGAAGCTTTCTTT.

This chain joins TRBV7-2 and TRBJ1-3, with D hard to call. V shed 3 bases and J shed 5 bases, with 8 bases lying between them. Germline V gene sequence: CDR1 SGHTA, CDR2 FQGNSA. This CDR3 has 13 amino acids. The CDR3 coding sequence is TGTGCCAGCAGCTTTCTGGGTAGAAACACCATATATTTT. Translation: CASSFLGRNTIYF.

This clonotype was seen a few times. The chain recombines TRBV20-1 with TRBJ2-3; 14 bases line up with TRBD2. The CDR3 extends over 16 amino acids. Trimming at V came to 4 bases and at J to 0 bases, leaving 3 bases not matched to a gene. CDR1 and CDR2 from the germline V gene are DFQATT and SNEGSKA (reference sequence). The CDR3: CSAIRLAGGSTDTQYF. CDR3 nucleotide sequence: TGCAGTGCTATTAGACTAGCGGGAGGGAGCACAGATACGCAGTATTTT.

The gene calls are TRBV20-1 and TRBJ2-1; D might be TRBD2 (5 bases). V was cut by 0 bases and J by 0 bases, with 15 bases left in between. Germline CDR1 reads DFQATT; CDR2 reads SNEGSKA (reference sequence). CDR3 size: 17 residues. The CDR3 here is CSARDVFFGNSYNEQFF. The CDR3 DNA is TGCAGTGCTAGAGATGTATTCTTCGGGAACTCCTACAATGAGCAGTTCTTC.